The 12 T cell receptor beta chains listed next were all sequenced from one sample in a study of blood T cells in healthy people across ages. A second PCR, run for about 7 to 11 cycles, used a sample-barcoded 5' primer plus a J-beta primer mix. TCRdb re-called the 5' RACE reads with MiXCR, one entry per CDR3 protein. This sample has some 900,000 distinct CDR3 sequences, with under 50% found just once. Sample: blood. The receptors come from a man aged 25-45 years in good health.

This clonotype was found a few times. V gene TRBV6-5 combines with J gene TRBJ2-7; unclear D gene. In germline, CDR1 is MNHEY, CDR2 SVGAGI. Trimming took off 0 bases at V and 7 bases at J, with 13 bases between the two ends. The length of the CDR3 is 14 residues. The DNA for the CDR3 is TGTGCCAGCAGTTACTCCGGTTTTTCCCCGGAGCAGTACTTC. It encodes CASSYSGFSPEQYF.

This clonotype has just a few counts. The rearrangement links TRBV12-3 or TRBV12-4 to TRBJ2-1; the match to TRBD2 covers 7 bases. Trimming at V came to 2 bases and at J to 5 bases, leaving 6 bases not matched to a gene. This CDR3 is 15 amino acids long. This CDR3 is CASSLLSGDDNEQFF. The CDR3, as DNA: TGTGCCAGCAGTTTATTGAGCGGGGATGACAATGAGCAGTTCTTC.

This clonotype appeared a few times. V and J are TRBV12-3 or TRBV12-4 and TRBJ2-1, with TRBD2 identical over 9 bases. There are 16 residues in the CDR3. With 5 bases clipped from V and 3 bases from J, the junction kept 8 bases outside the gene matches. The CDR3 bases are TGTGCCAGCAGTCCACCGAATAGCGGGGGCTACAATGAGCAGTTCTTC. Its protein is CASSPPNSGGYNEQFF.

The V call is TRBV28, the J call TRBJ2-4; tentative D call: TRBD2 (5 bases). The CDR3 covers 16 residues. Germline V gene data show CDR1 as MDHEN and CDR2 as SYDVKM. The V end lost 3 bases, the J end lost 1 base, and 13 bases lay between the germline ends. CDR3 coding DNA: TGTGCCAGCAGTTTTAGGGCGTCGGGGGCCAAAAACATTCAGTACTTC. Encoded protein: CASSFRASGAKNIQYF.

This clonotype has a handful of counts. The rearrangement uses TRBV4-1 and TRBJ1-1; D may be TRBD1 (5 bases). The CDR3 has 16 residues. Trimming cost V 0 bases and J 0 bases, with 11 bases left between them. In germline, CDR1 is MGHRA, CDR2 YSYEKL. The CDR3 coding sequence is TGCGCCAGCAGCCAAGATGTGGGGGTACTGAACACTGAAGCTTTCTTT. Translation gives CASSQDVGVLNTEAFF.

CDR3 residues: CASSGNRVAQETQYF. The CDR3 bases are TGTGCCAGCAGCGGGAACAGGGTGGCCCAAGAGACCCAGTACTTC. This chain joins TRBV9 and TRBJ2-5; D perhaps matches TRBD1 (6 bases). Per the germline V gene, CDR1 is SGDLS and CDR2 is YYNGEE. The CDR3 runs to 15 residues. Between the trimmed V and J ends, which lost 3 bases and 1 base, there was a span of 13 bases.

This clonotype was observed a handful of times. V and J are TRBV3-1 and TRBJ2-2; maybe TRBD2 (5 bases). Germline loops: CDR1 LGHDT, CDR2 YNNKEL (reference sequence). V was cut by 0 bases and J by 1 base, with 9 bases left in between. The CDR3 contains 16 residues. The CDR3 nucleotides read TGTGCCAGCAGCCAAGATTGGGGAGAGAACACCGGGGAGCTGTTTTTT. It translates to CASSQDWGENTGELFF.

The CDR3 DNA reads TGCAGTGCTATACTAGCGGGGCGGGTTTATAGCACAGATACGCAGTATTTT. Translated: CSAILAGRVYSTDTQYF. The chain is built from TRBV20-1 and TRBJ2-3; 10 positions match TRBD2. The CDR3 length is 17 residues. Germline V gene sequence: CDR1 DFQATT, CDR2 SNEGSKA (reference sequence). With V trimmed by 4 bases and J by 0 bases, 10 bases remained unmatched.

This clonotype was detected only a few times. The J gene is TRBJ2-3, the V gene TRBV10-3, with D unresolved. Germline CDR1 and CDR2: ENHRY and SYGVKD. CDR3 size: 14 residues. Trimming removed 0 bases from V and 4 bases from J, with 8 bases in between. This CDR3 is CAISESEAADTQYF. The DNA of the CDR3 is TGTGCCATCAGTGAGTCTGAGGCGGCAGATACGCAGTATTTT.

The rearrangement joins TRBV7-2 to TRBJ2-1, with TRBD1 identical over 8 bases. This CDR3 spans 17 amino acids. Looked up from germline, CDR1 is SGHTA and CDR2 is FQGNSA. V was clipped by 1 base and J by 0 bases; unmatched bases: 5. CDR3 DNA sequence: TGTGCCAGCAGCTTAGGGGGACAGGCAAGCTCCTACAATGAGCAGTTCTTC. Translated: CASSLGGQASSYNEQFF. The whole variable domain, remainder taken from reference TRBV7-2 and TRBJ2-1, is GAGVSQSPSNKVTEKGKDVELRCDPISGHTALYWYRQSLGQGLEFLIYFQGNSAPDKSGLPSDRFSAERTGGSVSTLTIQRTQQEDSAVYLCASSLGGQASSYNEQFFGPGTRLTVL.

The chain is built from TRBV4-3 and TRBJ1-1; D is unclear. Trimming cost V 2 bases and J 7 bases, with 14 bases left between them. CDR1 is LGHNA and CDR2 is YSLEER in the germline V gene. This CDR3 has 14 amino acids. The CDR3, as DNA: TGCGCCAGCAGCCAATGGGAACGAGGGATTGAAGCTTTCTTT. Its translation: CASSQWERGIEAFF.

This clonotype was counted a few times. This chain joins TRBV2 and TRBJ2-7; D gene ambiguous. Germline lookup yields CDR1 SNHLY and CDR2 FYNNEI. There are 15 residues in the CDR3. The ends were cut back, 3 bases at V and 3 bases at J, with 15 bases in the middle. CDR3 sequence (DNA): TGTGCCAGCAGTGACCCGCGGAGATTAGTCTACGAGCAGTACTTC. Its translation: CASSDPRRLVYEQYF.